The clone carrying this T cell receptor (beta chain) was counted ten times or more. Its antigen is still unknown. CDR1 is LGHNA and CDR2 is YSLEER in the germline V gene. With 1 base removed from V and 4 bases from J, the gap between germline ends came to 11 bases. The CDR3 contains 15 residues. The data belong to a study of molecular identifiers for immune sequencing clone quantification. In the study overall: Replicates split RNA from approximately 22,000 or 94,000 naive CD8 cells five ways, and the researchers sequenced four portions. Overall study findings and caveats: Amid roughly 1 million naive cells, spiked Jurkat TCR RNA from one cell was reportedly still detectable. Clones carrying above 20 RNA copies accounted for over 99% of effector molecules, under 1% in naive cells.

Both previously described methods and listed TCR primers were employed to make bulk TCR libraries. TCRdb used MiXCR to reprocess the PCR reads, holding one entry per CDR3 protein. The sample has 35,000 to 45,000 distinct CDR3 sequences, roughly 19% seen once; the top ten hold less than 1.2%. The chain employs TRBV4-3 and TRBJ1-5; TRBD1 might be the D (6 bases). Material: naive CD8+ T cells from blood, with Jurkat cell RNA spiked in. The subset denotes: FACS-sorted CD8+CD4-CCR7+CD45RA+ naive T cells. This TCR came from a human donor in good health. Some libraries in this study had Jurkat cell RNA spiked in. The CDR3 sequence: CASSQGAGVNQPQHF. CDR3 coding DNA: TGCGCCAGCAGCCAAGGTGCAGGGGTTAATCAGCCCCAGCATTTT.